This TCR beta chain was observed in a study of OX40 agonist ivuxolimab in advanced cancers. CDR3 length equals 14 residues. Trimming took off 4 bases at V and 5 bases at J, with 13 bases between the two ends. Looked up from germline, CDR1 is SGHRS and CDR2 is YFSETQ. The data were produced by immunoSEQ multiplex PCR, yet TCRdb's version contains in-frame clones alone and is incomplete. The data contain over 45,000 clones, about 93% of them singletons. The sample in question was CD4+ or CD8+ T cells sorted from blood, obtained in a trial of the OX40 agonist ivuxolimab. The clonotype was recovered from an adult with an advanced solid tumor such as melanoma, head and neck, liver or kidney cancer. V is TRBV5-1 and J is TRBJ2-1; maybe TRBD2 (5 bases). The CDR3 loop reads CASSPLPGDNEQFF. DNA of the CDR3: TGCGCCAGCAGCCCCTTACCCGGGGACAATGAGCAGTTCTTC.